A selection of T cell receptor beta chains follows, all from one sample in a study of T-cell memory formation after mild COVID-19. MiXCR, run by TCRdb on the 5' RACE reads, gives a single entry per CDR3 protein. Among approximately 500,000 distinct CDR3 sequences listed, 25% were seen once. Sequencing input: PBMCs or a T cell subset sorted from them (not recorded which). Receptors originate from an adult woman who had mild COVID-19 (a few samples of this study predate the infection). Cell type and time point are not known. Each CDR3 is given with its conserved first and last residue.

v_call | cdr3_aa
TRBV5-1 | CASSLGQVNEKLFF
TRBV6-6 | CASSSRTGASYEQYF
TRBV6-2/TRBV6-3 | CASSLTGGRNGYTF
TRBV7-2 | CASSLGQRSYEQYF
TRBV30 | CAWSAGGRDIQYF
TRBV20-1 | CSARDLRREEAFF
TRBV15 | CATSRAPESQETQYF
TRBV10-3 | CAINGGTYEQYF
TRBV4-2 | CASSPGLAPSTDTQYF
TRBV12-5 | CASGLISPTDTQYF
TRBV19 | CASSKTGFIAYEQYF
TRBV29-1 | CSVGGGPYNEQFF
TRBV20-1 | CSARGGTASYEQYF
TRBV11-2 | CASSPFGTEAFF
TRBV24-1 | CATSTGGQGNQPQHF
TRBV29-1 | CSVENLGRGTEAFF
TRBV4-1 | CASSQEAKPFSYEQYF
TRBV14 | CASSQGMGSTDTQYF
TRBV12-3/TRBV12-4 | CASSSWTGEGTQYF
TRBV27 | CASSFPTSDTQYF
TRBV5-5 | CASSLFQGDYGYTF
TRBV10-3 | CAISRTSDNEQFF
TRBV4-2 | CASGTGVNQPQHF
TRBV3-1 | CASSKTGITSGYTF
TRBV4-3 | CASSPSLGAIHYEQYF
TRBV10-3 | CATSAAVTGELFF
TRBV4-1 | CASSQLSGGNTDTQYF
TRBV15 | CATSRGSSGVGDTQYF
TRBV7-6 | CASSLKSAGRNTEAFF
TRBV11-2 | CASSPGSSSYNEQFF
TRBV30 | CAWSVGRLGGLSNQPQHF
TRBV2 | CASSGRLGLAGSDTQYF
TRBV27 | CASSRPGLAGAKGETQYF
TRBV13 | CASSGAQETQYF
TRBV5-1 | CASSLRAGETQYF
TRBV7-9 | CASSLPPGHPSYEQYF
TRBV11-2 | CASSRQANYEQYF
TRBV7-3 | CASSASGGAVEQFF
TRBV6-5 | CASSPGLDQETQYF
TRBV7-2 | CASSLGTGVGAFF
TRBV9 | CASSAGDRLYQETQYF
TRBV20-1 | CSARDETNRGGYTF
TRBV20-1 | CSAGVGGTDTQYF
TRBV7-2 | CASGIRHTDTQYF
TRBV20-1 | CSARGREGHNEQFF
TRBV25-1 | CASSGIPGQGPTGELFF
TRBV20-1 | CSARGVAGEQFF
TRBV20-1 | CSAGQGIGYTF
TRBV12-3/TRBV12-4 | CASSLTVTEAFF
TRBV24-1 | CATSVTEETQYF
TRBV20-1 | CSARNGREAINTQYF
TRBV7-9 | CASSLFGDTGELFF
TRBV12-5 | CASGPRPLRDEQYF
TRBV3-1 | CASSQEASSGELFF
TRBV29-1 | CSVEKRADHYNEQFF
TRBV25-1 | CASSISGRAGEQFF
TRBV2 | CASSEARSGTTSLFF
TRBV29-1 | CSAATGYTGELFF
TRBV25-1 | CASSEMGKASGNTIYF